This TCR beta chain was sequenced in a study of OX40 agonist ivuxolimab in advanced cancers. Study as a whole: Patient treatment consisted of intravenous ivuxolimab administration every 2 weeks at 0.01 to 10 mg/kg. The study, taken as a whole, reports: The mean number of expanded clones was higher in CD8+ T cells than in CD4+.

On this clone itself: The antigen is not known.

The germline CDR1 and CDR2 sequences are SGHDN and FVKESK. Trimming took 4 bases from V and 0 from J, leaving 8 bases between them. The CDR3 is made up of 14 amino acids. The protocol was immunoSEQ multiplex PCR, while the TCRdb copy is restricted to in-frame clones and leaves out a portion. The sample yields some 73,000 clones, 70% to 90% seen once. This sample comprised CD4+ or CD8+ T cells sorted from blood, obtained in a trial of the OX40 agonist ivuxolimab. The V gene is TRBV14, the J gene TRBJ2-3; D not certain. This clonotype was obtained from an adult with an advanced solid tumor such as melanoma, head and neck, liver or kidney cancer. The CDR3 sequence is CASSPRISTDTQYF. The CDR3 DNA reads TGTGCCAGCAGCCCTCGGATTAGCACAGATACGCAGTATTTT.